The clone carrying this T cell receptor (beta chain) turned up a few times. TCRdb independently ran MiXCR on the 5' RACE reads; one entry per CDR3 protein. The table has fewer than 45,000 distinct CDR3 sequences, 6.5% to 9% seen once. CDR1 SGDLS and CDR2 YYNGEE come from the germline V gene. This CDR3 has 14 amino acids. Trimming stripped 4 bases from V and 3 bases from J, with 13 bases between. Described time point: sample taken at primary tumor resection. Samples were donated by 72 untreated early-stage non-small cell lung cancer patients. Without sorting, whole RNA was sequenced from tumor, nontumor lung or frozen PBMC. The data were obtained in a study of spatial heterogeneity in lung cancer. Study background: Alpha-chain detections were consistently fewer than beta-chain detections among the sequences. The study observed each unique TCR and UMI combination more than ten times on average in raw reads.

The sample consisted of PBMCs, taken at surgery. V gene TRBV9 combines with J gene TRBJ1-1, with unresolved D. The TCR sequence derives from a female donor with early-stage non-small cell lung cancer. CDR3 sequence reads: CASSPRNFDTEAFF. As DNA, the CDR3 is TGTGCCAGCAGCCCCCGAAACTTCGACACTGAAGCTTTCTTT.